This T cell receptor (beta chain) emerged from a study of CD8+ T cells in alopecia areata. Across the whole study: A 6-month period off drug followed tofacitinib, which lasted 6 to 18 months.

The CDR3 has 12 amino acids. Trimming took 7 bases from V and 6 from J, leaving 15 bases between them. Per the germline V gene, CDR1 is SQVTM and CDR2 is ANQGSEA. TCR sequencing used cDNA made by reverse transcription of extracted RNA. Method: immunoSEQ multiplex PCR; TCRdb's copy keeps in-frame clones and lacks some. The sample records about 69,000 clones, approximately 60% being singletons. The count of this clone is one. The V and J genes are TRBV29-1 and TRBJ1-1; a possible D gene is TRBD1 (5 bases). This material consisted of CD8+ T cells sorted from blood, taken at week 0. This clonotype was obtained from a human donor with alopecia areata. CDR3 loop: CSAGTLAPEAFF. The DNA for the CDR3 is TGCAGCGCCGGGACCTTGGCGCCTGAAGCTTTCTTT. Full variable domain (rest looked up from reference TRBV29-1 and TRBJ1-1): SAVISQKPSRDICQRGTSLTIQCQVDSQVTMMFWYRQQPGQSLTLIATANQGSEATYESGFVIDKFPISRPNLTFSTLTVSNMSPEDSSIYLCSAGTLAPEAFFGQGTRLTVV.